This record concerns one TCR beta chain sequence. Its antigen is as yet unknown. These data originate in a study of glioma-infiltrating T cells after dendritic cell vaccination. Amplification used 60 V beta primers and 13 J beta primers. TCRdb's copy holds only in-frame clones and misses some; the assay was immunoSEQ multiplex PCR. The data hold roughly 82,000 clones, with roughly 90% observed a single time. Study-level results: Complete blood and tumor specimen sets were limited to few patients.

Germline-derived CDR1 and CDR2 are MGHRA and YSYEKL. CDR3 length equals 17 residues. Trimming pared 3 bases from V and 0 bases from J, leaving 15 bases between. The origin of this receptor is a human donor with glioblastoma. The chain joins TRBV4-1 to TRBJ1-3; D is undetermined. The input for sequencing was blood, taken before dendritic cell vaccination. This CDR3 reads CASSHSMGSFSGNTIYF. The CDR3, as DNA: TGCGCCAGCAGCCATTCAATGGGCAGTTTCTCTGGAAACACCATATATTTT.